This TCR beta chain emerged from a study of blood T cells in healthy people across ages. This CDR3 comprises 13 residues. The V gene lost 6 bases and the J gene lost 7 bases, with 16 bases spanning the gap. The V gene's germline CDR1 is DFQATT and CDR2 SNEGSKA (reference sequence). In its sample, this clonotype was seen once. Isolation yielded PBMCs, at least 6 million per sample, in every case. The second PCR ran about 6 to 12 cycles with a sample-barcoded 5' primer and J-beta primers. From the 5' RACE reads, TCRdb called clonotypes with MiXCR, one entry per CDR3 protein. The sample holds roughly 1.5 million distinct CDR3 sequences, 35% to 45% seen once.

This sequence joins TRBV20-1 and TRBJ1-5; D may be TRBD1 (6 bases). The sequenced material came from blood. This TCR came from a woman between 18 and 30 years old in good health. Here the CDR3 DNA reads TGCAGTGCCTGGAGGGGGGGAGCCCAGCCCCAGCATTTT. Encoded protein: CSAWRGGAQPQHF.